This is a list of T cell receptor beta chains from one sample in a study of CD8 T cells in Susac syndrome. Via MiXCR, TCRdb re-called the immunoSEQ multiplex PCR reads, giving one row per CDR3 protein. The data hold around 120,000 distinct CDR3 sequences, with roughly 94% observed a single time. Sequenced material: CD4+ T cells from PBMCs. The receptors originated from a human donor with multiple sclerosis. Each CDR3 is given with its conserved first and last residue. A D gene is named only where the DNA matches it firmly. Only some rows state a clone size, as once, few, many or a class for expanded clones.

clone size	D gene	V gene	J gene	CDR3 DNA	CDR3 protein
once	.	TRBV7-2	TRBJ2-3	TGTGCCAGCAGCTTAGGGCCAATCACAGATACGCAGTATTTT	CASSLGPITDTQYF
.	.	TRBV3-1	TRBJ1-2	TGTGCCAGCAGCCAAGATCCCCCGGGATCGGGTGGCCGCTATGGCTACACCTTC	CASSQDPPGSGGRYGYTF
.	.	TRBV18	TRBJ1-1	TGTGCCAGCTCACCGCGGGGGCGGAACACTGAAGCTTTCTTT	CASSPRGRNTEAFF
.	.	TRBV5-1	TRBJ2-5	TGCGCCAGCAGCTCTAGGGCCATAGAGACCCAGTACTTC	CASSSRAIETQYF
.	TRBD1	TRBV30	TRBJ1-4	TGTGCCTGGAGTGTAGGACAGGGAGGGCATGAAAAACTGTTTTTT	CAWSVGQGGHEKLFF
.	.	TRBV12-3/TRBV12-4	TRBJ1-3	TGTGCCAGCAGTTTCACCTCTGGAAACACCATATATTTT	CASSFTSGNTIYF
.	.	TRBV12-3/TRBV12-4	TRBJ1-2	TGTGCCAGCAGTTTTGGGTCCTATGGCTACACCTTC	CASSFGSYGYTF
.	.	TRBV27	TRBJ1-1	TGTGCCAGCAGTTTTCCTGAGGGGGTGGGAATGAACACTGAAGCTTTCTTT	CASSFPEGVGMNTEAFF
.	TRBD1	TRBV6-6	TRBJ2-7	TGTGCCAGCAGTGATCTCCGGGGACAGGCGGGCGAGCAGTACTTC	CASSDLRGQAGEQYF
few	TRBD1	TRBV18	TRBJ1-2	TGTGCCAGCTCACTGGGGACAGGGGACGGCTACACCTTC	CASSLGTGDGYTF